The clone carrying this T cell receptor beta chain has at least ten counts. The CDR3 totals 16 residues. V shed 3 bases and J shed 0 bases, with 12 bases lying between them. Authors of the study amplified TCR beta CDR3 regions from RNA transcripts. The primer set for the first-round RT-PCR of the TCR CDR3 was HTBI. TCRdb analysed the multiplex PCR reads with MiXCR anew, one entry per CDR3 protein. Of about 400,000 distinct CDR3 sequences listed, more than 13% are singletons. An absence of ophthalmopathy progression within 18 months meant stable Graves' hyperthyroidism. The hyperthyroidism patients had all been newly diagnosed, and their disease duration was under 2 months. Their ages ranged from 18 to 65 years. The sample belongs to a study of T cells in Graves' hyperthyroidism and ophthalmopathy. Across the whole study: Peripheral blood was drawn at first diagnosis, prior to all treatment.

The chain combines TRBV12-3 or TRBV12-4 with TRBJ2-1; tentative D call: TRBD1 (6 bases). The sample comprised blood. The clonotype originates from a young woman with Graves' hyperthyroidism. The CDR3, as DNA: TGTGCCAGCAGTTTGGGGGCCCCTCTCTCCTACAATGAGCAGTTCTTC. Protein sequence: CASSLGAPLSYNEQFF.